The next 32 T cell receptor beta chains were all read from a single sample in a study of T cell responses to AZD1222 COVID-19 vaccine. The assay was immunoSEQ multiplex PCR, and TCRdb's table has in-frame clones only and misses some. The table includes approximately 300,000 clones, 90% to 95% detected once. The input for sequencing was peripheral blood, taken 28 days after the second AZD1222 dose. The receptors derive from an adult who received the AZD1222 COVID-19 vaccine.

J is TRBJ1-1 and V is TRBV2; D call uncertain. Germline CDR1 and CDR2: SNHLY and FYNNEI. V was shortened by 7 bases and J by 4 bases, with 16 bases between the two germline ends. The CDR3 totals 14 residues. CDR3 region: CASNRQTRGTEAFF. Written as DNA, the CDR3 is TGTGCCAGCAACCGACAAACCCGGGGCACTGAAGCTTTCTTT.

CDR3 DNA: TGTGCCAGCAAGTGGGGGGGAGTCTCAGATACGCAGTATTTT. This codes for CASKWGGVSDTQYF. The chain is built from TRBV2 and TRBJ2-3; 7 bases are shared with TRBD2. J gave up 4 bases and V 7 bases, and 8 bases lay outside the gene matches. CDR1 and CDR2 from the germline V gene are SNHLY and FYNNEI. This CDR3 region has 14 residues.

The chain links TRBV18 to TRBJ1-5; possibly TRBD1 for D (6 bases). This CDR3 comprises 13 residues. Germline V gene data show CDR1 as KGHSH and CDR2 as LQKENI. The V gene lost 2 bases and the J gene lost 7 bases, with 9 bases spanning the gap. The CDR3 reads CASSPEGVQPQHF. CDR3 DNA: TGTGCCAGCTCACCAGAGGGGGTCCAGCCCCAGCATTTT.

The rearrangement joins TRBV4-2 to TRBJ1-3; maybe TRBD1 (6 bases). Germline V gene sequence: CDR1 LGHNA, CDR2 YNFKEQ. This CDR3 spans 16 amino acids. Trimming removed 1 base from V and 0 bases from J, with 10 bases in between. The DNA of the CDR3 is TGTGCCAGCAGCCAAGGACAGGCAACCTCTGGAAACACCATATATTTT. The encoded protein is CASSQGQATSGNTIYF.

The rearrangement uses TRBV6-2 or TRBV6-3 and TRBJ2-5; tentatively, D is TRBD2 (6 bases). V was cut by 5 bases and J by 5 bases, with 6 bases left in between. From germline, CDR1 is MNHEY and CDR2 SVGEGT. The CDR3 spans 11 residues. The CDR3 spells CASSRGETQYF. The CDR3 DNA is TGTGCCAGCAGTCGGGGGGAGACCCAGTACTTC.

The chain employs TRBV27 and TRBJ2-1; D might be TRBD1 (6 bases). The CDR3 sequence is 15 residues long. The V and J ends lost 6 bases and 5 bases respectively, with 17 bases between them. Germline CDR1 and CDR2: MNHEY and SMNVEV (reference sequence). The CDR3 DNA is TGTGCCAGCAGCCCCGACATGGCAGGGGACAATGAGCAGTTCTTC. This gives the protein CASSPDMAGDNEQFF.

This chain connects TRBV28 to TRBJ2-5; the match to TRBD2 covers 9 bases. The germline V gene has CDR1 MDHEN and CDR2 SYDVKM. The V and J ends lost 3 bases and 5 bases, in that order; junction bases with no gene match: 7. The CDR3 is made up of 15 amino acids. This chain's CDR3 is CASSFGGGARETQYF. CDR3 bases: TGTGCCAGCAGTTTTGGCGGGGGGGCCAGGGAGACCCAGTACTTC. Drawing the rest from reference TRBV28 and TRBJ2-5, the complete variable domain is DVKVTQSSRYLVKRTGEKVFLECVQDMDHENMFWYRQDPGLGLRLIYFSYDVKMKEKGDIPEGYSVSREKKERFSLILESASTNQTSMYLCASSFGGGARETQYFGPGTRLLVL.

This chain links TRBV12-3 or TRBV12-4 with TRBJ1-2, with D unresolved. V was clipped by 3 bases and J by 7 bases, with 12 bases between them. CDR3 length: 13 amino acids. DNA of the CDR3: TGTGCCAGCAGTTTCATCGGAGCGGGTGGCTACACCTTC. Protein sequence: CASSFIGAGGYTF.

The rearrangement links TRBV3-1 (or the pseudogene TRBV3-2) to TRBJ1-6; TRBD1 agrees at 9 bases. The trim removed 4 bases at V and 7 bases at J, leaving 5 bases unmatched. Looked up from germline, CDR1 is LGHDT and CDR2 is YNNKEL (reference sequence). This CDR3 has 15 amino acids. In nucleotides, the CDR3 is TGTGCCAGCAGCCTCGCGGGACAGGGAAATTCACCCCTCCACTTT. Translated, it gives CASSLAGQGNSPLHF.

The rearrangement joins TRBV2 to TRBJ2-1; TRBD2 might be the D (7 bases). CDR1 is SNHLY and CDR2 is FYNNEI in the germline V gene. This CDR3 spans 12 amino acids. Trimming left V 11 bases short and J 10 bases short, with 18 bases between. CDR3 nucleotide sequence: TGTGCCGGAACGGCGTCGGGGGGCGAGCAGTTCTTC. It encodes CAGTASGGEQFF.

The V call is TRBV28, the J call TRBJ2-7; TRBD2 matches at 7 bases. Germline values: CDR1 MDHEN, CDR2 SYDVKM. The CDR3 contains 13 residues. The junction had 2 bases not matched to a gene; V was cut back by 6 bases and J by 0 bases. The CDR3 nucleotides read TGTGCCAGCAGCGGGGGGTTCTCCTACGAGCAGTACTTC. It specifies CASSGGFSYEQYF.

The chain uses TRBV12-2 and TRBJ1-5; TRBD1, as called in the table, went unchecked against the DNA. TRBV12-2 is a pseudogene. The CDR3 runs 16 residues. The CDR3 loop is CASRLSDRDTKQPQHF. The CDR3, as DNA: TGTGCAAGTCGCTTATCGGACAGGGATACGAAACAGCCCCAGCATTTT.

This chain joins TRBV9 and TRBJ2-7, with 9 positions matching TRBD1. V lost 6 bases, J lost 3 bases, and 13 bases stayed unmatched. This CDR3 has 16 residues. Germline assignment: CDR1 SGDLS and CDR2 YYNGEE. CDR3 loop: CASTKTPGTGIYEQYF. The CDR3 DNA is TGTGCCAGCACCAAAACTCCGGGGACAGGGATCTACGAGCAGTACTTC.

This sequence joins TRBV24-1 and TRBJ1-2; no clear D gene. V was trimmed by 4 bases and J by 4 bases, leaving 9 bases between them. Looked up from germline, CDR1 is KGHDR and CDR2 is SFDVKD. The CDR3 contains 13 residues. The CDR3: CATSDPTFYGYTF. CDR3 DNA: TGTGCCACCAGTGACCCGACATTCTATGGCTACACCTTC.

The gene calls are TRBV12-3 or TRBV12-4 and TRBJ2-7; no clear D gene. The V and J ends lost 3 bases and 7 bases respectively, with 7 bases between them. This CDR3 is built from 11 residues. The CDR3 nucleotides are TGTGCCAGCAGTTTCGGGCTAGAGCAGTACTTC. Amino acid sequence: CASSFGLEQYF.

The CDR3 sequence is CASSLPGAPTDTQYF. CDR3 DNA: TGTGCCAGCAGCTTACCAGGGGCTCCCACAGATACGCAGTATTTT. This chain links TRBV7-2 with TRBJ2-3; a possible D gene is TRBD1 (6 bases). The V end was cut by 2 bases, the J end by 2 bases, with 11 bases between. The CDR3 runs 15 residues. Germline V CDR1 and CDR2: SGHTA, FQGNSA. Based on the CDR3 plus reference TRBV7-2 and TRBJ2-3, the full variable domain is GAGVSQSPSNKVTEKGKDVELRCDPISGHTALYWYRQSLGQGLEFLIYFQGNSAPDKSGLPSDRFSAERTGGSVSTLTIQRTQQEDSAVYLCASSLPGAPTDTQYFGPGTRLTVL.

This rearrangement joins TRBV18 to TRBJ2-7, with D perhaps TRBD1 (6 bases). Germline values: CDR1 KGHSH, CDR2 LQKENI. This CDR3 has 13 residues. V was trimmed by 3 bases and J by 2 bases, leaving 8 bases between them. Here the CDR3 DNA reads TGTGCCAGCTCACCGAGGACAGCCTACGAGCAGTACTTC. This gives the protein CASSPRTAYEQYF.

The rearrangement joins TRBV2 to TRBJ1-4; D gene uncertain. CDR1 is SNHLY, CDR2 FYNNEI, per germline. This CDR3 spans 16 amino acids. Trimming stripped 7 bases from V and 1 base from J, with 16 bases between. For the CDR3, the DNA is TGTGCCAGCAATACCGGCACGGAGGGAACTAATGAAAAACTGTTTTTT. Its translation: CASNTGTEGTNEKLFF.

V gene TRBV10-3 combines with J gene TRBJ2-1, with 10 bases that match TRBD2. J was trimmed by 6 bases and V by 11 bases; bases with no gene match: 7. The CDR3 totals 13 residues. The V gene's germline CDR1 is ENHRY and CDR2 SYGVKD. As DNA, the CDR3 is TGTGCCTCCGGGGAGCGGGGGGGCAATGAGCAGTTCTTC. As protein: CASGERGGNEQFF.

The genes are TRBV14 and TRBJ1-1; the D gene is possibly TRBD1 (5 bases). The CDR3 covers 15 residues. V was cut by 1 base and J by 0 bases, with 9 bases left in between. Germline V gene sequence: CDR1 SGHDN, CDR2 FVKESK. The CDR3 loop reads CASSQAGRVNTEAFF. The CDR3 nucleotides read TGTGCCAGCAGCCAAGCAGGGAGGGTGAACACTGAAGCTTTCTTT.

DNA for the CDR3: TGTGCCAGCCTTACAGGGACGGGGGAGCAGTACTTC. This codes for CASLTGTGEQYF. The chain uses TRBV21-1 and TRBJ2-7; the tabulated D call, TRBD1, remains unverified against the DNA. TRBV21-1 has pseudogene status. This CDR3 is 12 amino acids long.

The rearrangement joins TRBV7-9 to TRBJ2-7, with D perhaps TRBD1 (5 bases). Looked up from germline, CDR1 is SEHNR and CDR2 is FQNEAQ (reference sequence). V shed 5 bases and J shed 2 bases, with 16 bases lying between them. CDR3 length equals 15 residues. CDR3 nucleotide sequence: TGTGCCAGCAGCCCAGACAGCACTCCGACCTACGAGCAGTACTTC. Residues: CASSPDSTPTYEQYF.

The chain combines TRBV28 with TRBJ2-3, with D perhaps TRBD2 (7 bases). CDR1 and CDR2 from the germline V gene are MDHEN and SYDVKM. The CDR3 consists of 15 residues. Trimming shortened V by 6 bases and J by 2 bases, and 15 bases separated the two germline ends. The CDR3 sequence: CASSRRGHHTDTQYF. The CDR3 DNA reads TGTGCCAGCAGCCGGCGGGGGCACCACACAGATACGCAGTATTTT.

The chain carries TRBV29-1 and TRBJ2-3; 10 bases are a match to TRBD2. CDR1 SQVTM and CDR2 ANQGSEA come from the germline V gene. CDR3 size: 15 residues. The CDR3 coding sequence is TGCAGTGTTTCCGGGACTAGCGATAGCACAGATACGCAGTATTTT. Protein: CSVSGTSDSTDTQYF.

V gene TRBV28 combines with J gene TRBJ1-1; 7 bases agree with TRBD1. Germline CDR1 MDHEN, CDR2 SYDVKM. The CDR3 contains 14 residues. V trimming: 5 bases; J trimming: 4 bases; junction bases outside the gene matches: 7. The CDR3 DNA reads as TGTGCCAGCAGTGGAGTTCCAGGGGGCACTGAAGCTTTCTTT. Its protein is CASSGVPGGTEAFF.

This rearrangement joins TRBV21-1 to TRBJ2-4; the D call in the table, TRBD1, was not verified against the DNA. TRBV21-1 is a known pseudogene. The CDR3 loop spans 15 amino acids. The CDR3 DNA sequence: TGTGCCAGCAGCAAGCCCTTAACGACAGAAAACATTCAGTACTTC. Its translation is CASSKPLTTENIQYF.

For the CDR3, the DNA is TGTGCCAGCAGCGAACTTCGGGAGACCCAGTACTTC. Its translation is CASSELRETQYF. This chain joins TRBV12-3 or TRBV12-4 and TRBJ2-5; D unclear. This CDR3 has 12 amino acids. The germline V and J ends were trimmed by 6 bases and 5 bases, with 10 bases remaining between them.

The chain recombines TRBV6-6 with TRBJ1-5, with D possibly TRBD1 on 5 matching bases. Germline-derived CDR1 and CDR2 are MNHNY and SVGAGI (reference sequence). V was shortened by 7 bases and J by 6 bases, with 10 bases between the two germline ends. The CDR3 loop spans 12 amino acids. CDR3 in amino acids: CASTPRGQPQHF. The CDR3 DNA is TGTGCCAGCACCCCGAGGGGTCAGCCCCAGCATTTT.

The chain couples TRBV3-1 (or the pseudogene TRBV3-2) to TRBJ2-3; D gene unclear. V was cut by 0 bases and J by 1 base, with 8 bases left in between. This CDR3 is built from 15 residues. Germline assignment: CDR1 LGHDT and CDR2 YNNKEL (reference sequence). CDR3 nucleotides: TGTGCCAGCAGCCAAGATCCGCATGGCACAGATACGCAGTATTTT. Translated: CASSQDPHGTDTQYF.

Concerning this clone itself: The sample contains more than one DNA sequence encoding this CDR3. The genes are TRBV5-1 and TRBJ1-3; D remains ambiguous. The CDR3 spans 15 residues. Trimming stripped 0 bases from V and 0 bases from J, with 7 bases between. The germline V gene has CDR1 SGHRS and CDR2 YFSETQ. CDR3 coding DNA: TGCGCCAGCAGCTTGGACAGAGTCTCTGGAAACACCATATATTTT. This gives the protein CASSLDRVSGNTIYF.

This clone was detected once. The chain is built from TRBV7-9 and TRBJ2-7; 8 nucleotides match TRBD1. Per germline, CDR1 SEHNR and CDR2 FQNEAQ (reference sequence). The ends lost 5 bases at V and 1 base at J; junction bases unmatched: 4. This CDR3 has 14 residues. This chain's CDR3 is CASSRNRGSYEQYF. For the CDR3, the DNA is TGTGCCAGCAGCAGAAACAGGGGGTCCTACGAGCAGTACTTC.

This chain connects TRBV7-3 to TRBJ1-5; D is unresolved. Germline CDR1 and CDR2: SGHTA and FQGTGA. V lost 2 bases to trimming and J lost 3 bases, with 5 bases between them. This CDR3 is built from 13 residues. CDR3: CASSLSVNQPQHF. DNA of the CDR3: TGTGCCAGCAGCTTATCAGTCAATCAGCCCCAGCATTTT.